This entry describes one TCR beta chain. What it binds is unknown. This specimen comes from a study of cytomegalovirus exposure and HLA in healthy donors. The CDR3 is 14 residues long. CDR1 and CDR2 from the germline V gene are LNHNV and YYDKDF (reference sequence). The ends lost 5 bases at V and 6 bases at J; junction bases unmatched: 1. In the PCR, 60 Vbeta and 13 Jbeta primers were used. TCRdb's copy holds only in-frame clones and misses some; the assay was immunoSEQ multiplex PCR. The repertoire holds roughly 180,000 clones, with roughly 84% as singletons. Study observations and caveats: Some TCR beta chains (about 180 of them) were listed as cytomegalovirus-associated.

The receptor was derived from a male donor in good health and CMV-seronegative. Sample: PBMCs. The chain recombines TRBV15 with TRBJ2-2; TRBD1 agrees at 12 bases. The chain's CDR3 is CATSGDRGPGELFF. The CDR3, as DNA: TGTGCCACCAGCGGGGACAGGGGGCCCGGGGAGCTGTTTTTT.